This T cell receptor beta chain was recovered during a study of blood T cells in healthy people across ages. Comment on this clonotype: Antigen specificity is unknown. A read error may produce the germline difference seen at one junction end.

Together with a sample-barcoded 5' primer, a J-beta primer mix was included in a second PCR lasting about 6 to 11 cycles. TCRdb used MiXCR to reprocess the 5' RACE reads, holding one entry per CDR3 protein. This table holds roughly 2 million distinct CDR3 sequences, 40% to 55% found once. Study-wide findings and caveats: Diversity estimated from one million T cells was considered an underestimate.

CDR1 and CDR2 (germline): MGHRA, YSYEKL. The CDR3 has 16 amino acids. The chain recombines TRBV4-1 with TRBJ2-1; 9 bases align to TRBD2. This receptor was taken from a woman aged 40-49 years in good health. Sequencing was carried out using blood. The CDR3 nucleotides are TGCGCCAGCAGCCAGGGGGGGACTAGCCCCTCATATGAGCGGTTCTTC. Translation gives CASSQGGTSPSYERFF.